This is a list of T cell receptor beta chains from one sample in a study of blood T cell repertoires in COVID-19. Only in-frame clones appear in the TCRdb table, and some are missing; sequencing was by immunoSEQ multiplex PCR. The sample has some 220,000 clones; roughly 90% are singletons. Sequencing used PBMCs or T cells enriched from blood (not recorded which). These receptors all stem from a woman aged 50 to 65 in a cohort exposed to, infected with or recovered from COVID-19 (not recorded which). Each CDR3 is given with its conserved first and last residue. Fields, in order: CDR3 length, D gene, J gene, V gene, clone size, CDR3 protein, CDR3 DNA. The D gene is left open where the match is weak. Clone size is stated in some rows and not others, as once, few, many or a class when expanded.

cdr3_length: 15; d_call: TRBD2; j_call: TRBJ2-3; v_call: TRBV28; clone_size: NA; cdr3_aa: CASSFNGGSSDTQYF; cdr3_nt: TGTGCCAGCAGTTTCAACGGGGGGTCATCAGATACGCAGTATTTT
cdr3_length: 13; d_call: NA; j_call: TRBJ1-2; v_call: TRBV30; clone_size: NA; cdr3_aa: CAWSEQGRYGYTF; cdr3_nt: TGTGCCTGGAGTGAACAGGGACGTTATGGCTACACCTTC
cdr3_length: 16; d_call: NA; j_call: TRBJ1-5; v_call: TRBV18; clone_size: few; cdr3_aa: CASSPSGPNSNQPQHF; cdr3_nt: TGTGCCAGCTCACCTTCAGGGCCTAATAGCAATCAGCCCCAGCATTTT
cdr3_length: 13; d_call: NA; j_call: TRBJ2-7; v_call: TRBV12-3/TRBV12-4; clone_size: NA; cdr3_aa: CASSFGPIGEQYF; cdr3_nt: TGTGCCAGCAGTTTTGGGCCGATCGGCGAGCAGTACTTC
cdr3_length: 14; d_call: NA; j_call: TRBJ2-7; v_call: TRBV30; clone_size: NA; cdr3_aa: CACAQGRGPYEQYF; cdr3_nt: TGTGCCTGTGCACAGGGTCGAGGTCCCTACGAGCAGTACTTC
cdr3_length: 19; d_call: NA; j_call: TRBJ2-7; v_call: TRBV4-1; clone_size: NA; cdr3_aa: CASSQFTLKDTRSSYEQYF; cdr3_nt: TGCGCCAGCAGCCAATTTACCCTAAAGGACACCAGGAGCTCCTACGAGCAGTACTTC
cdr3_length: 14; d_call: TRBD1; j_call: TRBJ1-5; v_call: TRBV24-1; clone_size: NA; cdr3_aa: CATSGRGVDQPQHF; cdr3_nt: TGTGCCACCTCGGGCAGGGGGGTCGATCAGCCCCAGCATTTT
cdr3_length: 15; d_call: TRBD1; j_call: TRBJ2-2; v_call: TRBV5-1; clone_size: NA; cdr3_aa: CASSWGQGGTGELFF; cdr3_nt: TGCGCCAGCAGCTGGGGACAGGGGGGAACCGGGGAGCTGTTTTTT
cdr3_length: 18; d_call: TRBD1; j_call: TRBJ2-2; v_call: TRBV5-1; clone_size: NA; cdr3_aa: CASSWGRDRGPNTGELFF; cdr3_nt: TGCGCCAGCAGCTGGGGTCGGGACAGGGGGCCGAACACCGGGGAGCTGTTTTTT
cdr3_length: 17; d_call: TRBD1; j_call: TRBJ1-6; v_call: TRBV6-2/TRBV6-3; clone_size: NA; cdr3_aa: CASSYSGQGLGNSPLHF; cdr3_nt: TGTGCCAGCAGTTACTCGGGACAGGGGCTTGGAAATTCACCCCTCCACTTT
cdr3_length: 13; d_call: TRBD1; j_call: TRBJ1-5; v_call: TRBV30; clone_size: NA; cdr3_aa: CAWSDRADQPQHF; cdr3_nt: TGTGCCTGGTCGGACAGGGCGGATCAGCCCCAGCATTTT
cdr3_length: 12; d_call: NA; j_call: TRBJ2-7; v_call: TRBV30; clone_size: NA; cdr3_aa: CAWSQSTGLQSF; cdr3_nt: TGTGCCTGGAGTCAAAGCACGGGACTCCAATCCTTC
cdr3_length: 13; d_call: NA; j_call: TRBJ1-4; v_call: TRBV6-1; clone_size: few; cdr3_aa: CASSEGGREKLFF; cdr3_nt: TGTGCCAGCAGTGAAGGGGGGCGTGAAAAACTGTTTTTT
cdr3_length: 16; d_call: NA; j_call: TRBJ2-7; v_call: TRBV11-2; clone_size: NA; cdr3_aa: CASSLAPQTGTYEQYF; cdr3_nt: TGTGCCAGCAGCTTAGCTCCTCAGACAGGTACCTACGAGCAGTACTTC
cdr3_length: 15; d_call: NA; j_call: TRBJ1-4; v_call: TRBV2; clone_size: NA; cdr3_aa: CASSPRQATNEKLFF; cdr3_nt: TGTGCCAGCAGCCCCCGACAGGCAACTAATGAAAAACTGTTTTTT
cdr3_length: 16; d_call: NA; j_call: TRBJ1-4; v_call: TRBV14; clone_size: NA; cdr3_aa: CASSPGELATNEKLFF; cdr3_nt: TGTGCCAGCAGCCCGGGAGAGTTGGCAACTAATGAAAAACTGTTTTTT
cdr3_length: 13; d_call: NA; j_call: TRBJ2-1; v_call: TRBV2; clone_size: NA; cdr3_aa: CASRLGLTNEQFF; cdr3_nt: TGTGCCAGCAGACTTGGACTGACCAATGAGCAGTTCTTC
cdr3_length: 14; d_call: TRBD1; j_call: TRBJ2-5; v_call: TRBV3-1/TRBV3-2; clone_size: NA; cdr3_aa: CASSQQYGTEEQYF; cdr3_nt: TGTGCCAGCAGCCAGCAATACGGGACAGAGGAACAGTACTTC
cdr3_length: 15; d_call: TRBD2; j_call: TRBJ2-1; v_call: TRBV2; clone_size: NA; cdr3_aa: CASSGLAGGLDEQFF; cdr3_nt: TGTGCCAGCAGTGGACTAGCGGGGGGGTTAGATGAGCAGTTCTTC
cdr3_length: 16; d_call: NA; j_call: TRBJ2-7; v_call: TRBV15; clone_size: NA; cdr3_aa: CATSRPGRLVRGEQYF; cdr3_nt: TGTGCCACCAGCCGGCCAGGCAGACTCGTGCGGGGCGAGCAGTACTTC
cdr3_length: 17; d_call: NA; j_call: TRBJ1-3; v_call: TRBV4-3; clone_size: NA; cdr3_aa: CASSQEGAAVSGNTIYF; cdr3_nt: TGCGCCAGCAGCCAAGAGGGGGCAGCCGTCTCTGGAAACACCATATATTTT
cdr3_length: 13; d_call: NA; j_call: TRBJ1-5; v_call: TRBV4-3; clone_size: NA; cdr3_aa: CASSQDMLQPQHF; cdr3_nt: TGCGCCAGCAGCCAAGATATGTTGCAGCCCCAGCATTTT
cdr3_length: 16; d_call: TRBD1; j_call: TRBJ2-5; v_call: TRBV15; clone_size: NA; cdr3_aa: CATSRDLDRGWETQYF; cdr3_nt: TGTGCCACCAGCAGAGATCTGGACAGGGGGTGGGAGACCCAGTACTTC
cdr3_length: 15; d_call: NA; j_call: TRBJ1-6; v_call: TRBV28; clone_size: NA; cdr3_aa: CASSFLNYYNSPLHF; cdr3_nt: TGTGCCAGCAGTTTTCTCAACTACTATAATTCACCCCTCCACTTT
cdr3_length: 15; d_call: NA; j_call: TRBJ2-7; v_call: TRBV5-1; clone_size: NA; cdr3_aa: CASSKNQGAAYEQYF; cdr3_nt: TGCGCCAGCAGCAAAAACCAGGGTGCTGCCTACGAGCAGTACTTC
cdr3_length: 14; d_call: NA; j_call: TRBJ1-1; v_call: TRBV5-1; clone_size: few; cdr3_aa: CASSSQDSNTEAFF; cdr3_nt: TGCGCCAGCAGCTCCCAAGACAGTAACACTGAAGCTTTCTTT
cdr3_length: 15; d_call: NA; j_call: TRBJ1-1; v_call: TRBV5-1; clone_size: NA; cdr3_aa: CASTVGGGFGTEAFF; cdr3_nt: TGCGCCAGCACCGTGGGGGGTGGATTCGGGACTGAAGCTTTCTTT
cdr3_length: 15; d_call: NA; j_call: TRBJ2-2; v_call: TRBV6-5; clone_size: NA; cdr3_aa: CASSLSLANTGELFF; cdr3_nt: TGTGCCAGCAGTCTCTCCCTAGCGAACACCGGGGAGCTGTTTTTT
cdr3_length: 14; d_call: TRBD2; j_call: TRBJ2-2; v_call: TRBV28; clone_size: NA; cdr3_aa: CASNGGGRPGELFF; cdr3_nt: TGTGCCAGTAACGGGGGGGGCAGGCCCGGGGAGCTGTTTTTT
cdr3_length: 16; d_call: TRBD1; j_call: TRBJ1-4; v_call: TRBV2; clone_size: NA; cdr3_aa: CASSDEPGQPFEKLFF; cdr3_nt: TGTGCCAGCAGTGATGAGCCGGGACAGCCGTTTGAAAAACTGTTTTTT
cdr3_length: 14; d_call: TRBD1; j_call: TRBJ1-6; v_call: TRBV2; clone_size: NA; cdr3_aa: CASNRGQRNSPLHF; cdr3_nt: TGTGCCAGTAACCGGGGACAGCGTAATTCACCCCTCCACTTT
cdr3_length: 13; d_call: TRBD1; j_call: TRBJ1-2; v_call: TRBV4-1; clone_size: NA; cdr3_aa: CASSQAQGGGYTF; cdr3_nt: TGCGCCAGCAGCCAAGCACAGGGGGGCGGCTACACCTTC
cdr3_length: 14; d_call: NA; j_call: TRBJ1-1; v_call: TRBV7-2; clone_size: few; cdr3_aa: CASSAEGVVTEAFF; cdr3_nt: TGTGCCAGCAGCGCCGAAGGGGTGGTCACTGAAGCTTTCTTT
cdr3_length: 15; d_call: NA; j_call: TRBJ2-5; v_call: TRBV11-1; clone_size: NA; cdr3_aa: CASSLDLGSQETQYF; cdr3_nt: TGTGCCAGCAGCTTAGATCTAGGCTCTCAAGAGACCCAGTACTTC
cdr3_length: 14; d_call: NA; j_call: TRBJ1-5; v_call: TRBV7-2; clone_size: once; cdr3_aa: CASSLDRFNQPQHF; cdr3_nt: TGTGCCAGCAGCTTAGACCGGTTCAATCAGCCCCAGCATTTT
cdr3_length: 13; d_call: NA; j_call: TRBJ2-7; v_call: TRBV6-1; clone_size: NA; cdr3_aa: CASSDRVYYEQYF; cdr3_nt: TGTGCCAGCAGTGACCGGGTTTACTACGAGCAGTACTTC
cdr3_length: 15; d_call: TRBD1; j_call: TRBJ2-5; v_call: TRBV4-2; clone_size: NA; cdr3_aa: CASSQDFDRGETQYF; cdr3_nt: TGTGCCAGCAGCCAAGATTTCGACAGGGGGGAGACCCAGTACTTC
cdr3_length: 14; d_call: NA; j_call: TRBJ1-1; v_call: TRBV29-1; clone_size: NA; cdr3_aa: CSVRSASANTEAFF; cdr3_nt: TGCAGCGTCAGGTCGGCCTCAGCGAACACTGAAGCTTTCTTT
cdr3_length: 18; d_call: NA; j_call: TRBJ2-1; v_call: TRBV5-5; clone_size: NA; cdr3_aa: CASSLRGFKDFSYNEQFF; cdr3_nt: TGTGCCAGCAGCCTCCGCGGATTTAAAGACTTCTCCTACAATGAGCAGTTCTTC
cdr3_length: 16; d_call: TRBD1; j_call: TRBJ2-7; v_call: TRBV14; clone_size: few; cdr3_aa: CASSFVGTGGPYEQYF; cdr3_nt: TGTGCCAGCAGCTTCGTAGGGACAGGGGGGCCCTACGAGCAGTACTTC
cdr3_length: 15; d_call: TRBD1; j_call: TRBJ1-2; v_call: TRBV7-3; clone_size: once; cdr3_aa: CASSFRDSLNYGYTF; cdr3_nt: TGTGCCAGCAGCTTCCGGGACAGTCTTAACTATGGCTACACCTTC
cdr3_length: 16; d_call: TRBD1; j_call: TRBJ1-5; v_call: TRBV15; clone_size: NA; cdr3_aa: CATSKHRGLSNQPQHF; cdr3_nt: TGTGCCACCAGCAAGCACAGGGGGCTTAGCAATCAGCCCCAGCATTTT
cdr3_length: 14; d_call: TRBD1; j_call: TRBJ2-5; v_call: TRBV2; clone_size: NA; cdr3_aa: CASSELTGGETQYF; cdr3_nt: TGTGCCAGCAGTGAGCTGACAGGGGGAGAGACCCAGTACTTC
cdr3_length: 14; d_call: NA; j_call: TRBJ2-2; v_call: TRBV5-1; clone_size: NA; cdr3_aa: CASSYSKPTGELFF; cdr3_nt: TGCGCCAGCAGTTACAGCAAGCCTACCGGGGAGCTGTTTTTT
cdr3_length: 14; d_call: TRBD1; j_call: TRBJ1-2; v_call: TRBV2; clone_size: once; cdr3_aa: CASSQSGTVYGYTF; cdr3_nt: TGTGCCAGCAGTCAATCCGGGACAGTCTATGGCTACACCTTC
cdr3_length: 19; d_call: TRBD2; j_call: TRBJ2-1; v_call: TRBV5-6; clone_size: NA; cdr3_aa: CASSLQIAGAVTPEIKQFF; cdr3_nt: TGTGCCAGCAGCTTGCAGATAGCGGGGGCGGTGACTCCGGAAATAAAGCAGTTCTTC
cdr3_length: 13; d_call: NA; j_call: TRBJ2-3; v_call: TRBV11-2; clone_size: NA; cdr3_aa: CASSSRGTDTQYF; cdr3_nt: TGTGCCAGCAGCTCCAGGGGCACAGATACGCAGTATTTT
cdr3_length: 14; d_call: NA; j_call: TRBJ2-5; v_call: TRBV5-4; clone_size: NA; cdr3_aa: CASSPPSSAQTQYF; cdr3_nt: TGTGCCAGCAGCCCCCCCTCCAGCGCACAGACCCAGTACTTC
cdr3_length: 13; d_call: NA; j_call: TRBJ2-1; v_call: TRBV5-1; clone_size: few; cdr3_aa: CASSRGDRNEQFF; cdr3_nt: TGCGCCAGCTCCCGCGGGGATCGGAATGAGCAGTTCTTC
cdr3_length: 15; d_call: NA; j_call: TRBJ1-5; v_call: TRBV7-8; clone_size: NA; cdr3_aa: CASSFAATPNRPQHF; cdr3_nt: TGTGCCAGCAGCTTCGCCGCAACCCCAAATAGGCCCCAGCATTTT
cdr3_length: 18; d_call: NA; j_call: TRBJ1-2; v_call: TRBV3-1/TRBV3-2; clone_size: NA; cdr3_aa: CASSSIPSRTRVNYGYTF; cdr3_nt: TGTGCCAGCAGTTCCATACCAAGTCGGACAAGAGTTAACTATGGCTACACCTTC
cdr3_length: 12; d_call: NA; j_call: TRBJ2-1; v_call: TRBV15; clone_size: NA; cdr3_aa: CATSRGVGGQFF; cdr3_nt: TGTGCCACCAGCAGAGGAGTAGGAGGGCAGTTCTTC